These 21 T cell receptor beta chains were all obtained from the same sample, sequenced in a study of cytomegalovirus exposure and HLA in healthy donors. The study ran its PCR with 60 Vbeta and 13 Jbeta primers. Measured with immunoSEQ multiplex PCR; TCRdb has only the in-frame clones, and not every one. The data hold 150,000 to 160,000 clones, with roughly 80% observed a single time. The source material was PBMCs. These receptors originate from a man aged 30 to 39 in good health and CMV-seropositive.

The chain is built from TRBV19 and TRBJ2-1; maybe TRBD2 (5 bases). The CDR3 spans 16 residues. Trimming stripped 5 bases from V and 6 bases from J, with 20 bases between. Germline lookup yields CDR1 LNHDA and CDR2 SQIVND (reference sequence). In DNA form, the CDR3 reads TGTGCCAGTAGTCCTCGGGGTAGGGCGGCCGGCAATGAGCAGTTCTTC. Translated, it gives CASSPRGRAAGNEQFF.

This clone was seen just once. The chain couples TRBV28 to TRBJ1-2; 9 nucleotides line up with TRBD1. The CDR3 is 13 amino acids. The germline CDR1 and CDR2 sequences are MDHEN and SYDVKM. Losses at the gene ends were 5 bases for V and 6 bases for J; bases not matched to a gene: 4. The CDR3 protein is CASSRDRVDGYTF. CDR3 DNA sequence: TGTGCCAGCAGTCGGGACAGGGTGGATGGCTACACCTTC.

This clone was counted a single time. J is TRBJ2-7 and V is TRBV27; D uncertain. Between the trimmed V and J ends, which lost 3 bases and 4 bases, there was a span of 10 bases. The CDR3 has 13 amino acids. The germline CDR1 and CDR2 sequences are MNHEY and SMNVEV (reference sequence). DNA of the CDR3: TGTGCCAGCAGTTTCGCGGCGCAGTACGAGCAGTACTTC. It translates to CASSFAAQYEQYF.

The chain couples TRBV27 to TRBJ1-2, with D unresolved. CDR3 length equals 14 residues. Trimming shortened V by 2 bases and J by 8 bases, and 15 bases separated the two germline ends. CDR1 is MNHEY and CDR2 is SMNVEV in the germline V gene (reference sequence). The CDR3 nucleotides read TGTGCCAGCAGTTTAGGGTCCGGTTCGCGGGGCTACACCTTC. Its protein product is CASSLGSGSRGYTF.

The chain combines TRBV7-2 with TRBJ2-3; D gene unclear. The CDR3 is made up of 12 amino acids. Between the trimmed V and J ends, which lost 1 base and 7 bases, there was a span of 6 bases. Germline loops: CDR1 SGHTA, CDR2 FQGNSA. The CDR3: CASSLDPNTQYF. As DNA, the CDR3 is TGTGCCAGCAGCTTAGATCCAAATACGCAGTATTTT.

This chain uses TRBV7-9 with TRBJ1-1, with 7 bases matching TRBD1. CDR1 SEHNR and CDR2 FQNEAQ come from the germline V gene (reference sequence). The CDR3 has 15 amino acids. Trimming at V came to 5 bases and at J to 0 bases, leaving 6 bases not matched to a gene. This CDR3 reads CASSIGGGLNTEAFF. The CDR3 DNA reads TGTGCCAGCAGCATAGGGGGCGGATTGAACACTGAAGCTTTCTTT.

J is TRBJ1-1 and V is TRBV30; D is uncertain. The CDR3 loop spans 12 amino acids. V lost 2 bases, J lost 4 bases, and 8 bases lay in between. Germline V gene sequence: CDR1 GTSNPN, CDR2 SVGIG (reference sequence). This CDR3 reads CAWSKSATEAFF. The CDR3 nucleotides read TGTGCCTGGAGTAAGAGCGCCACTGAAGCTTTCTTT.

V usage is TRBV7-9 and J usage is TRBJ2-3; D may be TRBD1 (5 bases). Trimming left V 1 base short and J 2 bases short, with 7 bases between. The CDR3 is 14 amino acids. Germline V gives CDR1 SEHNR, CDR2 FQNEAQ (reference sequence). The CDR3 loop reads CASSLGQNTDTQYF. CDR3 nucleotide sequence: TGTGCCAGCAGCTTAGGACAGAACACAGATACGCAGTATTTT.

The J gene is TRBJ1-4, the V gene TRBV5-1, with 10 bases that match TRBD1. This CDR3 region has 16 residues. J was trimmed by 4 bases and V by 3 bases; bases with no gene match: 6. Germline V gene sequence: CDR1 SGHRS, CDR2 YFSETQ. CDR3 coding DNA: TGCGCCAGCAGCTCAGGACAGGGGGGCCTTAATGAAAAACTGTTTTTT. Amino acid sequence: CASSSGQGGLNEKLFF.

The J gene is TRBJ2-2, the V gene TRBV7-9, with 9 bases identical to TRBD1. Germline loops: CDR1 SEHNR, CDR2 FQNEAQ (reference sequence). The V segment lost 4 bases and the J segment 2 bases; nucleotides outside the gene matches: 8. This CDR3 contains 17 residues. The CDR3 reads CASSWVWTGDNTGELFF. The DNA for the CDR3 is TGTGCCAGCAGCTGGGTCTGGACAGGGGACAACACCGGGGAGCTGTTTTTT. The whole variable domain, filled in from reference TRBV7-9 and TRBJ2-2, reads DTGVSQNPRHKITKRGQNVTFRCDPISEHNRLYWYRQTLGQGPEFLTYFQNEAQLEKSRLLSDRFSAERPKGSFSTLEIQRTEQGDSAMYLCASSWVWTGDNTGELFFGEGSRLTVL.

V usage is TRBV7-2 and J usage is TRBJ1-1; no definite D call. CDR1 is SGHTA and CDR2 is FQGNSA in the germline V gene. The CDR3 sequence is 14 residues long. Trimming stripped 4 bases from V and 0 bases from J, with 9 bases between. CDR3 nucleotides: TGTGCCAGCAGCTCACAGCCGATGAACACTGAAGCTTTCTTT. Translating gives CASSSQPMNTEAFF.

The CDR3 sequence: CASTTGGYQPQHF. The CDR3 DNA reads TGTGCCAGCACGACAGGGGGTTATCAGCCCCAGCATTTT. The chain couples TRBV28 to TRBJ1-5; 9 bases fit TRBD1. The V gene's germline CDR1 is MDHEN and CDR2 SYDVKM. V shed 7 bases, J shed 5 bases, and the junction held 3 bases outside the gene matches. The length of the CDR3 is 13 residues.

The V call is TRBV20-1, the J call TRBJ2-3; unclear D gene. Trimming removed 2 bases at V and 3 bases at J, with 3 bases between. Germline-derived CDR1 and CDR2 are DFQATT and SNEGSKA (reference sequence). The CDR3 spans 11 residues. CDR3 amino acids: CSARLTDTQYF. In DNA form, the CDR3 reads TGCAGTGCTAGACTGACAGATACGCAGTATTTT.

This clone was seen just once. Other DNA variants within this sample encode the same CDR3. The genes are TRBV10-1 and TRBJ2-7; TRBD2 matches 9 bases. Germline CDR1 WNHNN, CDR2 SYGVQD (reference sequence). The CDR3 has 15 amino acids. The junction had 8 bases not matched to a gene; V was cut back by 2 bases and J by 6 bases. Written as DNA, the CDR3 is TGCGCCAGCAGTGAGGCTAGCGGGATTTCTTCCGAGCAGTACTTC. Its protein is CASSEASGISSEQYF.

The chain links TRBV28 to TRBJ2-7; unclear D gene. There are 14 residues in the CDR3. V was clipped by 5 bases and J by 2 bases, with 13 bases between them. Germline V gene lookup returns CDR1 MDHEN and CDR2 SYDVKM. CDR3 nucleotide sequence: TGTGCCAGCAGTACCTTCGACGGAGCCTACGAGCAGTACTTC. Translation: CASSTFDGAYEQYF.

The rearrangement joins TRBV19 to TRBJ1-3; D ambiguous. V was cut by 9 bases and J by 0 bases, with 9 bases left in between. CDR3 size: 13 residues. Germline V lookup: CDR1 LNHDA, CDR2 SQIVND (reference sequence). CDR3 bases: TGTGCCAGCGCGACATACTCTGGAAACACCATATATTTT. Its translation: CASATYSGNTIYF. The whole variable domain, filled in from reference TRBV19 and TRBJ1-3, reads DGGITQSPKYLFRKEGQNVTLSCEQNLNHDAMYWYRQDPGQGLRLIYYSQIVNDFQKGDIAEGYSVSREKKESFPLTVTSAQKNPTAFYLCASATYSGNTIYFGEGSWLTVV.

CDR3 nucleotide sequence: TGTGCCAGCAGGAGGGTCCTACTGAACACTGAAGCTTTCTTT. Protein: CASRRVLLNTEAFF. The chain joins TRBV27 to TRBJ1-1; D is undetermined. This CDR3 is 14 amino acids long. With 6 bases removed from V and 0 bases from J, the gap between germline ends came to 11 bases. The germline CDR1 and CDR2 sequences are MNHEY and SMNVEV (reference sequence).

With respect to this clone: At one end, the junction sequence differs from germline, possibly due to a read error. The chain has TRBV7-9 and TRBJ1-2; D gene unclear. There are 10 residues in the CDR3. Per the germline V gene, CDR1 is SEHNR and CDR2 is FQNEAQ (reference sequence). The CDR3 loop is CSSRQTIEGF. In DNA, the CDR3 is TGTTCCAGCAGGCAGACTATAGAGGGCTTC.

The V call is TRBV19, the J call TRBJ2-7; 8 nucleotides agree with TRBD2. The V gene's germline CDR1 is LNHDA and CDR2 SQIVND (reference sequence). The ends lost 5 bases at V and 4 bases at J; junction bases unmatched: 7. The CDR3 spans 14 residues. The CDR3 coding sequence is TGTGCCAGTAGTGCTTCCCTAGCGGGTTACGAGCAGTACTTC. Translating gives CASSASLAGYEQYF.

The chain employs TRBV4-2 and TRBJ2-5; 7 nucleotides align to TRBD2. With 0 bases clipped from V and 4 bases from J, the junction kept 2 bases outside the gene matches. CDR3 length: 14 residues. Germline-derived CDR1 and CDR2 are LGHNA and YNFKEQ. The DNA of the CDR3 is TGTGCCAGCAGCCAAGATATAGCGGGAGAGACCCAGTACTTC. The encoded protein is CASSQDIAGETQYF.

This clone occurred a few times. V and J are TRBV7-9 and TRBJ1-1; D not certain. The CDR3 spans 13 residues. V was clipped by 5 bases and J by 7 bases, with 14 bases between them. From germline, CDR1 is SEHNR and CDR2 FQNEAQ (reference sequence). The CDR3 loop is CASSLYSRDEAFF. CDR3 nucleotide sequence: TGTGCCAGCAGCCTATACAGTCGAGATGAAGCTTTCTTT.